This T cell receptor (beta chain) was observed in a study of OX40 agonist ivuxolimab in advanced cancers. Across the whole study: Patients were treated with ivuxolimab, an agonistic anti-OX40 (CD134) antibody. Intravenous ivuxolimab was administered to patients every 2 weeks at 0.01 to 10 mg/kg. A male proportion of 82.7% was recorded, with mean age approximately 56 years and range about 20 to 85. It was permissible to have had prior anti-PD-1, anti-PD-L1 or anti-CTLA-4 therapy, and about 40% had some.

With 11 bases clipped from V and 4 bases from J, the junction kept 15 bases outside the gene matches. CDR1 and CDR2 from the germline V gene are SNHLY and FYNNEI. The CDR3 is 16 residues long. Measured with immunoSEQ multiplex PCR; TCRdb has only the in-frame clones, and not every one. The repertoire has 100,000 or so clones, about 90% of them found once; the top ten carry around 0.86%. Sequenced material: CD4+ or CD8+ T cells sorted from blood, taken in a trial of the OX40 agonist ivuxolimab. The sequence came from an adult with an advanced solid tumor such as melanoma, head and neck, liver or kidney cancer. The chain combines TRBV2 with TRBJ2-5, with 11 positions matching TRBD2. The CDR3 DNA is TGTGCCGGGGCCGGAGTAGTAGCGGGAGGGGGAGAGACCCAGTACTTC. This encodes CAGAGVVAGGGETQYF.